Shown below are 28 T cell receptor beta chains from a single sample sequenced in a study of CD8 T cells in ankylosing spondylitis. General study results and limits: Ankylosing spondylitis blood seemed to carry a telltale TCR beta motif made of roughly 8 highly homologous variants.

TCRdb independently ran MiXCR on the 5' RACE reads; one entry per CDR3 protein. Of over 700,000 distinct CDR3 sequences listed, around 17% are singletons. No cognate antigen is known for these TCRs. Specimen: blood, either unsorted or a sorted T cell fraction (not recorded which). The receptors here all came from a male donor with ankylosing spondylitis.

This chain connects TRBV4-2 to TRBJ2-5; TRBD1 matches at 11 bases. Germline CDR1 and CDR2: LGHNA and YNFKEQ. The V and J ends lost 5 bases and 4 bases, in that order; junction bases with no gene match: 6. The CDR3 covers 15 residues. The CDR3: CASSTRTGGIETQYF. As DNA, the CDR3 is TGTGCCAGCAGCACCCGGACAGGGGGCATAGAGACCCAGTACTTC.

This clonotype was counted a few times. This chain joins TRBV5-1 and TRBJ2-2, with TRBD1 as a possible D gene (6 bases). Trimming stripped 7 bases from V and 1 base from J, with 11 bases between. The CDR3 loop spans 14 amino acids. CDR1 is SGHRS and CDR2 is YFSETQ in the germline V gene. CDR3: CASGEGQNTGELFF. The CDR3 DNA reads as TGCGCCAGCGGCGAGGGACAGAACACCGGGGAGCTGTTTTTT.

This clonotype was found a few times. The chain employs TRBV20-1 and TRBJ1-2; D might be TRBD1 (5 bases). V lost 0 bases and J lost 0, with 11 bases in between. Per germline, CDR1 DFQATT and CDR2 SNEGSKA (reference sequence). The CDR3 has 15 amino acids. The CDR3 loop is CSARDRDRTNYGYTF. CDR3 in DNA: TGCAGTGCTAGAGACCGGGACCGAACTAACTATGGCTACACCTTC.

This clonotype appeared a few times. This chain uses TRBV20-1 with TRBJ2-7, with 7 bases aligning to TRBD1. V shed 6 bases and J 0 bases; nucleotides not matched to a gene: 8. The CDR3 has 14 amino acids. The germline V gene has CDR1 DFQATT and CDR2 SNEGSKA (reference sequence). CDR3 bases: TGCAGTGCGCAGCGGACAGGATACTCCTACGAGCAGTACTTC. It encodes CSAQRTGYSYEQYF.

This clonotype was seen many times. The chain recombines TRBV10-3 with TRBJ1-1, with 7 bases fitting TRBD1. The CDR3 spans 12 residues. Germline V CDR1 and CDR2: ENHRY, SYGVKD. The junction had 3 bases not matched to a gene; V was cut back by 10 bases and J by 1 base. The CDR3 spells CASRDRNTEAFF. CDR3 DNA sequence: TGTGCCAGCCGGGACAGGAACACTGAAGCTTTCTTT.

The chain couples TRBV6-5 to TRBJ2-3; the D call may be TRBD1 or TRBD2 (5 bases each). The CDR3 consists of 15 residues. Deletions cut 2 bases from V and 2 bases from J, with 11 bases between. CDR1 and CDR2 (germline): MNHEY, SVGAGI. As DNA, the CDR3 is TGTGCCAGCAGTTACCTTGGGGGACCCACAGATACGCAGTATTTT. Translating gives CASSYLGGPTDTQYF.

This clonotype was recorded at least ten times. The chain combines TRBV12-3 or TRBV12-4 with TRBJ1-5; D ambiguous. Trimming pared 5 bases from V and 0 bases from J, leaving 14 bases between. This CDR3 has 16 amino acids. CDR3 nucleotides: TGTGCCAGCAGTCCCTCAGTGGGGAATAGCAATCAGCCCCAGCATTTT. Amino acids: CASSPSVGNSNQPQHF.

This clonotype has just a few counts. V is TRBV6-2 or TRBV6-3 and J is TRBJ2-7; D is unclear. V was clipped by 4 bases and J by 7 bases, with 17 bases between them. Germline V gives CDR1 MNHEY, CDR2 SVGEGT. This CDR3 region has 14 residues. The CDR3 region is CASSFYSSLGEQYF. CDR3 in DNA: TGTGCCAGCAGTTTCTACAGCAGCCTTGGGGAGCAGTACTTC.

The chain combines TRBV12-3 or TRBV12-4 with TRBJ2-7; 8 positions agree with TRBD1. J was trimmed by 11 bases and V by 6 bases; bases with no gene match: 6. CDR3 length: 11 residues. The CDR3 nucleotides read TGTGCCAGCAGCCGAGGACAGGGAAAGTACTTC. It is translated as CASSRGQGKYF.

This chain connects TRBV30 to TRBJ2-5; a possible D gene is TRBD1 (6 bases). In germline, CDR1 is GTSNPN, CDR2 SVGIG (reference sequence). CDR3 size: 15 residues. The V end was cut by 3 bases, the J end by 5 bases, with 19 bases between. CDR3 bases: TGTGCCTGGAGCGCCGAGGCCCTACAGGGTGAGACCCAGTACTTC. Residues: CAWSAEALQGETQYF.

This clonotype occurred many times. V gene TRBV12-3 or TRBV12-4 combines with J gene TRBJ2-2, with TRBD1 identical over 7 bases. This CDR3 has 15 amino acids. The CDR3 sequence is CAGSGQPPNTGELFF. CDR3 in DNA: TGTGCTGGGTCGGGACAGCCACCGAACACCGGGGAGCTGTTTTTT.

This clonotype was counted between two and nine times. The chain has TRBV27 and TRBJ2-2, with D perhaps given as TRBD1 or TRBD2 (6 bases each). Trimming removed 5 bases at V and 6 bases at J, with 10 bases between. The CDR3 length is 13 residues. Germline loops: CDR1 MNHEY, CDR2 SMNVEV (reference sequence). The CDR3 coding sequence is TGTGCCAGCAGTGTGGAGGGGGCCGGGGAGCTGTTTTTT. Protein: CASSVEGAGELFF.

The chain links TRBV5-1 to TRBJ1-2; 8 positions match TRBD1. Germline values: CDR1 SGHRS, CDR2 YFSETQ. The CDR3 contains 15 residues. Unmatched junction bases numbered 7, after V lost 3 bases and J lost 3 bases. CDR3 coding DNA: TGCGCCAGCAGCTCGCCGGGACAGGAGTACTATGGCTACACCTTC. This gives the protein CASSSPGQEYYGYTF.

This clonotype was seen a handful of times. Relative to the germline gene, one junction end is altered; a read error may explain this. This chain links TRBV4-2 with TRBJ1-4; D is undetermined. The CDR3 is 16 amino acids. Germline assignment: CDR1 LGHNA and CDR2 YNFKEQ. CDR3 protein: CASSQAHRETDEKLFF. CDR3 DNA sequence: TGTGCCAGCAGCCAAGCCCACCGGGAAACTGATGAAAAACTGTTTTTT.

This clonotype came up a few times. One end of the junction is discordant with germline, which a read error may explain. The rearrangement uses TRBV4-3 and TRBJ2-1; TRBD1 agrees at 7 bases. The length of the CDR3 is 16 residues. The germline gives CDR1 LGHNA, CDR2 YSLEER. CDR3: CASGHDRASSYNEQFF. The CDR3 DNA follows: TGCGCCAGCGGCCATGACAGGGCGAGCTCCTACAATGAGCAGTTCTTC.

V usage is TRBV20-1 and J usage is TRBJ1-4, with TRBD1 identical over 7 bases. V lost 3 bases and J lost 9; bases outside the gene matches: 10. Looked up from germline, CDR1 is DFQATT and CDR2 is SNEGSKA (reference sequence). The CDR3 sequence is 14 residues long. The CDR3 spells CSASEGQLNKKLFF. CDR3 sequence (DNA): TGCAGTGCTAGCGAGGGACAGTTGAATAAAAAACTGTTTTTT.

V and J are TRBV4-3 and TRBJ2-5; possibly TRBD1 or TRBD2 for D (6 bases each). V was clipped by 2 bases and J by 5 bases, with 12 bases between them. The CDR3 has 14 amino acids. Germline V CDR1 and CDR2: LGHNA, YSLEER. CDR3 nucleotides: TGCGCCAGCAGCCAAATAGGGGGGATGGAGACCCAGTACTTC. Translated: CASSQIGGMETQYF.

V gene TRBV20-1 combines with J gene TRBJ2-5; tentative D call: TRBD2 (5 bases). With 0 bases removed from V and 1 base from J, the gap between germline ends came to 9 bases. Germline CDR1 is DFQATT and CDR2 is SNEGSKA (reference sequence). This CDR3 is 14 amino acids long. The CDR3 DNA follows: TGCAGTGCTAGAGATGGAGGAGGCCAAGAGACCCAGTACTTC. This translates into CSARDGGGQETQYF.

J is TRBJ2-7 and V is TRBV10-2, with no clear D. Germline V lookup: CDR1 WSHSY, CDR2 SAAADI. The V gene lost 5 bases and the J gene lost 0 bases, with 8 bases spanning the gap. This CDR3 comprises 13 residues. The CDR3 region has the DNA TGCGCCAGCAGTCAGATGAGCTCCTACGAGCAGTACTTC. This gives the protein CASSQMSSYEQYF.

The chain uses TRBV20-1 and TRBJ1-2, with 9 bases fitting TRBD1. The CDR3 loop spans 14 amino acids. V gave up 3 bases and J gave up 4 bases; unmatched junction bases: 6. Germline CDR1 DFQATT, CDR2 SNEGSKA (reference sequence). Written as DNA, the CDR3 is TGCAGTGCTAGTGCGACAGGGGGTTTCTATGGCTACACCTTC. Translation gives CSASATGGFYGYTF.

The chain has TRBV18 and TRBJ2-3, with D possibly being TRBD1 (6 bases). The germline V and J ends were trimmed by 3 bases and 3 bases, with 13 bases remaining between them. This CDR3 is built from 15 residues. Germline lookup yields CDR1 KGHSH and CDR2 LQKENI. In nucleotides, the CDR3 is TGTGCCAGCTCACCGGCTAGGGGGACGACAGATACGCAGTATTTT. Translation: CASSPARGTTDTQYF.

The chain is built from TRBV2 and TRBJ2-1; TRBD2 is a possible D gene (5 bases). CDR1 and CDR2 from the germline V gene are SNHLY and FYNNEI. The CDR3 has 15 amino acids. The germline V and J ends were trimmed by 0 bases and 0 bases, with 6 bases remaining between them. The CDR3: CASSEARGSYNEQFF. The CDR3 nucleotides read TGTGCCAGCAGTGAAGCTCGGGGCTCCTACAATGAGCAGTTCTTC.

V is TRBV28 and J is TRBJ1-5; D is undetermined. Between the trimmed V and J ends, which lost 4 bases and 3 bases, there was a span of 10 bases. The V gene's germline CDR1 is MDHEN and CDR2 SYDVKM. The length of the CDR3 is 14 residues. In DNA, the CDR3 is TGTGCCAGCAGTTCCACCTCGTTCAATCAGCCCCAGCATTTT. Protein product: CASSSTSFNQPQHF.

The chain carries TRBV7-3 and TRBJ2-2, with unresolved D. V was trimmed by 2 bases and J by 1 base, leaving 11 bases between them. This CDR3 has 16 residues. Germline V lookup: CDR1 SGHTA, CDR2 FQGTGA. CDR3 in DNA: TGTGCCAGCAGCTTAGGAGCACGCGTGAACACCGGGGAGCTGTTTTTT. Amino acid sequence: CASSLGARVNTGELFF.

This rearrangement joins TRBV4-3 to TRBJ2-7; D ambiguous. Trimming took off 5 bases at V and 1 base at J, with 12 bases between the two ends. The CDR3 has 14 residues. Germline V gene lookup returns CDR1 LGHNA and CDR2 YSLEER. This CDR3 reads CASSRSGGSYEQYF. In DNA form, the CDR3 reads TGCGCCAGCAGCAGGTCCGGCGGATCCTACGAGCAGTACTTC.

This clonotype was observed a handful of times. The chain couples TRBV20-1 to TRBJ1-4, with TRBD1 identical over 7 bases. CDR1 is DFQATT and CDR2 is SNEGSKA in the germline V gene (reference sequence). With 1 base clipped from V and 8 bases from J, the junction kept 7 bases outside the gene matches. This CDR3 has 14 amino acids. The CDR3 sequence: CSARVPGGAEKLFF. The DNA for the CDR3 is TGCAGTGCTAGAGTGCCAGGGGGAGCGGAAAAACTGTTTTTT.

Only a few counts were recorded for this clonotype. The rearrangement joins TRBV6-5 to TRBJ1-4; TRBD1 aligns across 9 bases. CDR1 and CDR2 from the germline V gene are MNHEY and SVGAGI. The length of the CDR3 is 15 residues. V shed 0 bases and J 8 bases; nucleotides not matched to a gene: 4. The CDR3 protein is CASSYSGQGSEKLFF. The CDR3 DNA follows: TGTGCCAGCAGTTACTCAGGACAGGGGTCGGAAAAACTGTTTTTT.

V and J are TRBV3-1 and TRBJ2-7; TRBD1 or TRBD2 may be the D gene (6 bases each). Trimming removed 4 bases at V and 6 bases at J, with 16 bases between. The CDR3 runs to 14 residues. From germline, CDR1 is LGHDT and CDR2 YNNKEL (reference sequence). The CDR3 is CASSLWPGALEQYF. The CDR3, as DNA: TGTGCCAGCAGCCTTTGGCCGGGGGCGCTCGAGCAGTACTTC.